Sequencing of this T cell receptor (beta chain) was carried out in a study of PD-1 and CTLA-4 blockade in melanoma. TCRdb keeps only in-frame clones here, not all; method: immunoSEQ multiplex PCR. The sample consists of about 32,000 clones, 88% of them appearing once. The CDR3 runs 12 residues. From germline, CDR1 is SGHVS and CDR2 FNYEAQ. V gave up 4 bases and J gave up 7 bases, with 7 bases separating them. The chain links TRBV7-6 to TRBJ2-2; D uncertain. The material sequenced was CD8+ T cells from peripheral blood, taken from a patient given anti-PD-1 treatment. The clonotype was recovered from a human donor with melanoma. The CDR3 nucleotides read TGTGCCAGCAGCTCCCAAATCGGGGAGCTGTTTTTT. It yields the protein CASSSQIGELFF. The whole variable domain, filled in from reference TRBV7-6 and TRBJ2-2, reads GAGVSQSPRYKVTKRGQDVALRCDPISGHVSLYWYRQALGQGPEFLTYFNYEAQQDKSGLPNDRFSAERPEGSISTLTIQRTEQRDSAMYRCASSSQIGELFFGEGSRLTVL.